The 24 T cell receptor beta chains in this list originate from one sample, sequenced in a study of cytomegalovirus exposure and HLA in healthy donors. The PCR employed 60 Vbeta primers together with 13 Jbeta primers. Profiled with immunoSEQ multiplex PCR; TCRdb holds only in-frame clones, not every one. The table lists 75,000 to 90,000 clones, around 79% of them singletons, with about an eighth in the top ten. The sample taken for sequencing was PBMCs. The receptors here all came from a human donor in good health.

This clone has a handful of counts. The chain combines TRBV19 with TRBJ1-5; TRBD1 matches 9 bases. Trimming cost V 7 bases and J 0 bases; bases outside gene matches: 22. CDR3 size: 21 residues. Looked up from germline, CDR1 is LNHDA and CDR2 is SQIVND (reference sequence). CDR3 nucleotide sequence: TGTGCCAGTACCCCGGGACAGGGTTTCATAGAGGTGGGTTATAGCAATCAGCCCCAGCATTTT. Translated: CASTPGQGFIEVGYSNQPQHF.

J is TRBJ1-5 and V is TRBV6-5; 7 bases line up with TRBD1. The CDR3 covers 14 residues. The germline V gene has CDR1 MNHEY and CDR2 SVGAGI. V trimming: 7 bases; J trimming: 0 bases; junction bases outside the gene matches: 3. The CDR3 nucleotides read TGTGCCAGCAACGACAGGGATAGCAATCAGCCCCAGCATTTT. Residues: CASNDRDSNQPQHF.

This chain connects TRBV4-2 to TRBJ2-2; 8 nucleotides align to TRBD2. The CDR3 has 20 residues. Germline CDR1 is LGHNA and CDR2 is YNFKEQ. Losses at the gene ends were 4 bases for V and 5 bases for J; bases not matched to a gene: 21. This CDR3 is CASSPAPGGGGWAATGELFF. The CDR3 DNA sequence: TGTGCCAGCAGCCCCGCCCCGGGTGGCGGGGGGTGGGCGGCGACCGGGGAGCTGTTTTTT.

V gene TRBV5-6 combines with J gene TRBJ2-3; 12 bases are shared with TRBD2. Trimming took 2 bases from V and 4 from J; bases not matched to a gene: 8. The CDR3 runs to 17 residues. From germline, CDR1 is SGHDT and CDR2 YYEEEE. CDR3: CASSLGLAGTIADTQYF. The CDR3 nucleotides read TGTGCCAGCAGCTTAGGACTAGCGGGAACAATCGCAGATACGCAGTATTTT. Combining the CDR3 with reference TRBV5-6 and TRBJ2-3 gives the whole variable domain DAGVTQSPTHLIKTRGQQVTLRCSPKSGHDTVSWYQQALGQGPQFIFQYYEEEERQRGNFPDRFSGHQFPNYSSELNVNALLLGDSALYLCASSLGLAGTIADTQYFGPGTRLTVL.

J is TRBJ1-3 and V is TRBV7-9; no firm D call. The CDR3 totals 14 residues. Trimming took 6 bases from V and 1 from J, leaving 10 bases between them. Germline V gene data show CDR1 as SEHNR and CDR2 as FQNEAQ (reference sequence). The CDR3 DNA sequence: TGTGCCAGCAGGCCCATGAGTTCTGGAAACACCATATATTTT. The encoded protein is CASRPMSSGNTIYF.

This chain joins TRBV6-5 and TRBJ1-1; D unclear. Germline V gives CDR1 MNHEY, CDR2 SVGAGI. This CDR3 is 15 amino acids long. Trimming stripped 0 bases from V and 4 bases from J, with 12 bases between. The CDR3 sequence: CASSYSREGFTEAFF. CDR3 coding DNA: TGTGCCAGCAGTTACTCGAGGGAGGGTTTCACTGAAGCTTTCTTT.

This clone has just one count. The chain couples TRBV30 to TRBJ1-3; 8 nucleotides agree with TRBD1. Germline V gene data show CDR1 as GTSNPN and CDR2 as SVGIG (reference sequence). V was clipped by 5 bases and J by 5 bases; unmatched bases: 5. This CDR3 is 13 amino acids long. CDR3 sequence (DNA): TGTGCCTGGGGTGGACAGGGTCGAAACACCATATATTTT. This codes for CAWGGQGRNTIYF.

The chain has TRBV10-2 and TRBJ2-1; no clear D. Trimming took off 1 base at V and 11 bases at J, with 12 bases between the two ends. Germline lookup yields CDR1 WSHSY and CDR2 SAAADI. This CDR3 is built from 13 residues. The CDR3 sequence is CASSEFDRSQQFF. The CDR3 nucleotides read TGCGCCAGCAGTGAGTTTGATAGATCCCAGCAGTTCTTC.

V is TRBV19 and J is TRBJ1-2, with 7 nucleotides matching TRBD1. Germline trimming cut 3 bases from V and 7 bases from J; bases unmatched to any gene: 11. The CDR3 sequence is 15 residues long. The germline V gene encodes CDR1 LNHDA and CDR2 SQIVND (reference sequence). The CDR3 DNA reads as TGTGCCAGTAGTATCCACAGGGGCGGTTTCGTTGGCTACACCTTC. Amino acids: CASSIHRGGFVGYTF.

The rearrangement links TRBV19 to TRBJ2-3; D may be TRBD2 (6 bases). CDR3 length equals 16 residues. The V gene lost 2 bases and the J gene lost 2 bases, with 14 bases spanning the gap. Germline CDR1 reads LNHDA; CDR2 reads SQIVND (reference sequence). CDR3 region: CASSIRFGGDTDTQYF. As DNA, the CDR3 is TGTGCCAGTAGTATAAGATTCGGCGGGGACACAGATACGCAGTATTTT.

Here the CDR3 DNA reads TGTGCCAGCAGTGAAGTTACAGGGGGCTACACCGGGGAGCTGTTTTTT. Amino acids: CASSEVTGGYTGELFF. The chain couples TRBV6-1 to TRBJ2-2; 9 nucleotides align to TRBD1. CDR3 size: 16 residues. V shed 1 base, J shed 3 bases, and the junction held 3 bases outside the gene matches. Germline values: CDR1 MNHNS, CDR2 SASEGT.

In regard to this clone: Other nucleotide sequences in the sample specify the same CDR3. The chain has TRBV6-1 and TRBJ1-6, with 8 bases aligning to TRBD1. In germline, CDR1 is MNHNS, CDR2 SASEGT. V shed 1 base and J 5 bases; nucleotides not matched to a gene: 4. CDR3 length: 16 amino acids. The CDR3 region has the DNA TGTGCCAGCAGTGAAGGGACAGGGTGGGATAATTCACCCCTCCACTTT. Its protein product is CASSEGTGWDNSPLHF.

This clone came up once. The same CDR3 also results from other DNA sequences found in this sample. CDR3 sequence (DNA): TGTGCCAGCAGTTCAGGTCAGGGGTATGGCTACACCTTC. This gives the protein CASSSGQGYGYTF. The chain recombines TRBV7-2 with TRBJ1-2; perhaps TRBD1 as D (6 bases). The length of the CDR3 is 13 residues. Germline CDR1 and CDR2: SGHTA and FQGNSA. V lost 6 bases, J lost 5 bases, and 13 bases lay in between.

The rearrangement links TRBV4-3 to TRBJ2-6, with D perhaps TRBD2 (7 bases). Trimming took off 4 bases at V and 3 bases at J, with 13 bases between the two ends. CDR1 is LGHNA and CDR2 is YSLEER in the germline V gene. This CDR3 comprises 16 residues. As DNA, the CDR3 is TGCGCCAGCAGCCTACGGGGGGCTGGTGGGGCCAACGTCCTGACTTTC. This translates into CASSLRGAGGANVLTF.

The chain joins TRBV6-5 to TRBJ1-5; D is ambiguous. Trimming left V 0 bases short and J 6 bases short, with 9 bases between. Germline assignment: CDR1 MNHEY and CDR2 SVGAGI. The CDR3 has 14 amino acids. The CDR3 is CASSYSLEGQPQHF. The CDR3 coding sequence is TGTGCCAGCAGTTACTCGTTAGAGGGTCAGCCCCAGCATTTT.

To note about this clone: The junction shows a germline mismatch at one end, possibly a read error. The chain combines TRBV6-5 with TRBJ1-2, with 8 bases fitting TRBD1. CDR1 and CDR2 (germline): MNHEY, SVGAGI. CDR3 length: 16 amino acids. DNA of the CDR3: TGTGCCAGCAGTTACAGGAGGGTACAGGGGGTAAATGGCTACCCCTTC. Its translation: CASSYRRVQGVNGYPF.

The chain joins TRBV7-8 to TRBJ1-1, with D hard to call. This CDR3 contains 15 residues. Trimming took 0 bases from V and 1 from J, leaving 9 bases between them. The germline V gene has CDR1 SGHVS and CDR2 FQNEAQ. CDR3 protein: CASSLAWGGNTEAFF. CDR3 DNA: TGTGCCAGCAGCTTAGCGTGGGGAGGGAACACTGAAGCTTTCTTT.

This rearrangement joins TRBV7-6 to TRBJ1-1; D remains ambiguous. From germline, CDR1 is SGHVS and CDR2 FNYEAQ. Deletions cut 3 bases from V and 5 bases from J, with 13 bases between. The CDR3 covers 14 residues. DNA for the CDR3: TGTGCCAGCAGCTTTCGCCCGGGGATTACTGAAGCTTTCTTT. Its protein product is CASSFRPGITEAFF.

CDR3 sequence: CASRKMTAYNEQFF. CDR3 nucleotide sequence: TGTGCCAGCAGGAAGATGACAGCCTACAATGAGCAGTTCTTC. The chain carries TRBV6-1 and TRBJ2-1, with D perhaps TRBD1 (5 bases). The germline V gene encodes CDR1 MNHNS and CDR2 SASEGT. The CDR3 is 14 amino acids. V shed 6 bases and J shed 2 bases, with 11 bases lying between them.

V gene TRBV7-8 combines with J gene TRBJ1-5, with 7 bases aligning to TRBD1. The CDR3 has 14 amino acids. The germline V gene has CDR1 SGHVS and CDR2 FQNEAQ. V trimming: 4 bases; J trimming: 5 bases; junction bases outside the gene matches: 5. The CDR3 protein is CASSSNRGYQPQHF. In DNA form, the CDR3 reads TGTGCCAGCAGCTCGAACAGGGGATATCAGCCCCAGCATTTT.

This clone was counted once. The CDR3 bases are TGTGCCAGCAGTTCTTGGGACATTGGGCACCAGTACTTC. Its protein product is CASSSWDIGHQYF. This rearrangement joins TRBV28 to TRBJ2-4, with TRBD1 as a possible D gene (6 bases). This CDR3 has 13 residues. Trimming stripped 4 bases from V and 13 bases from J, with 17 bases between. CDR1 and CDR2 from the germline V gene are MDHEN and SYDVKM.

V usage is TRBV29-1 and J usage is TRBJ2-1; D ambiguous. Trimming removed 3 bases at V and 2 bases at J, with 11 bases between. Germline values: CDR1 SQVTM, CDR2 ANQGSEA. This CDR3 region has 14 residues. CDR3 region: CSVERTPTYNEQFF. CDR3 DNA sequence: TGCAGCGTTGAGCGTACTCCAACCTACAATGAGCAGTTCTTC.

J is TRBJ1-1 and V is TRBV9; D possibly corresponds to TRBD1 (5 bases). CDR1 is SGDLS and CDR2 is YYNGEE in the germline V gene. Deletions cut 5 bases from V and 1 base from J, with 12 bases between. There are 14 residues in the CDR3. The CDR3 is CASSVAGGNTEAFF. DNA of the CDR3: TGTGCCAGCAGTGTGGCGGGGGGGAACACTGAAGCTTTCTTT.

This clone was seen a few times. The chain couples TRBV6-5 to TRBJ1-6; D is undetermined. With 4 bases removed from V and 8 bases from J, the gap between germline ends came to 9 bases. This CDR3 is 13 amino acids long. Germline CDR1 MNHEY, CDR2 SVGAGI. The CDR3 reads CASSSYSDSPLHF. The CDR3 DNA reads as TGTGCCAGCAGTTCCTACAGTGATTCACCCCTCCACTTT.